The 27 T cell receptor beta chains presented below share a single source sample, sequenced in a study of cytomegalovirus exposure and HLA in healthy donors (TCRdb year 2017). Libraries were constructed by the immunoSEQ multiplex PCR assay. For the multiplex PCR, a mixture combining 60 forward primers for TCR Vbeta segments and 13 reverse primers for TCR Jbeta segments was used. Here the immuneACCESS table is served through TCRdb, limited to in-frame sequences with V and J called. Missing clones are a known gap in these copies; in checked studies unresolved V genes cover under half, and the rest lacks a known reason. This sample holds 150,000 to 200,000 clones; around 79% were observed only once. Around 1.6% of the sample goes to the ten largest clones. Specimen: PBMCs. These receptors all come from a woman in her 50s in good health and CMV-seronegative.

The rearrangement uses TRBV28 and TRBJ1-1, with D tentatively TRBD1 (5 bases). Trimming shortened V by 5 bases and J by 10 bases, and 14 bases separated the two germline ends. The CDR3 contains 12 residues. Germline V lookup: CDR1 MDHEN, CDR2 SYDVKM. The CDR3 here is CASSAQGVGAFF. The CDR3 region has the DNA TGTGCCAGCAGTGCCCAGGGTGTGGGAGCTTTCTTT.

This chain joins TRBV4-3 and TRBJ1-2, with D unresolved. Deletions cut 6 bases from V and 4 bases from J, with 18 bases between. CDR3 length equals 15 residues. Germline CDR1 LGHNA, CDR2 YSLEER. CDR3 amino acids: CASREDLRESYGYTF. CDR3 nucleotides: TGCGCCAGCAGGGAAGACCTCCGGGAGAGCTATGGCTACACCTTC.

The genes are TRBV6-1 and TRBJ2-7, with TRBD2 as a possible D gene (5 bases). This CDR3 comprises 10 residues. Germline V gives CDR1 MNHNS, CDR2 SASEGT. V lost 10 bases, J lost 7 bases, and 11 bases lay in between. CDR3 nucleotide sequence: TGTGCCACCGGGGTCGGAGAGCAGTACTTC. Encoded protein: CATGVGEQYF.

This chain connects TRBV6-1 to TRBJ1-5, with TRBD1 matching 7 bases. Germline lookup yields CDR1 MNHNS and CDR2 SASEGT. Trimming took 10 bases from V and 5 from J; bases not matched to a gene: 8. The CDR3 runs 13 residues. The CDR3 coding sequence is TGTGCCACCGGGACAGCCTTCTATCAGCCCCAGCATTTT. Translating gives CATGTAFYQPQHF.

The rearrangement joins TRBV9 to TRBJ1-4, with 10 bases fitting TRBD1. Germline V gene sequence: CDR1 SGDLS, CDR2 YYNGEE. The CDR3 has 17 residues. V shed 4 bases and J 0 bases; nucleotides not matched to a gene: 6. Written as DNA, the CDR3 is TGTGCCAGCAGCCCCTGGGACAGGGGACCAACTAATGAAAAACTGTTTTTT. Amino acids: CASSPWDRGPTNEKLFF.

This clone has just a few counts. The chain recombines TRBV5-1 with TRBJ1-1; D may be TRBD1 (5 bases). Germline V gene sequence: CDR1 SGHRS, CDR2 YFSETQ. This CDR3 spans 14 amino acids. The V end lost 3 bases, the J end lost 0 bases, and 9 bases lay between the germline ends. In DNA form, the CDR3 reads TGCGCCAGCAGCTCGACAGTTATGAACACTGAAGCTTTCTTT. This encodes CASSSTVMNTEAFF.

The genes are TRBV18 and TRBJ1-1; 12 bases align to TRBD1. The CDR3 is made up of 15 amino acids. Germline CDR1 reads KGHSH; CDR2 reads LQKENI. V dropped 6 bases and J dropped 5; count of bases not matched to a gene: 7. The CDR3: CASSQGQGALTEAFF. The CDR3 bases are TGTGCCAGCTCTCAGGGACAGGGGGCTTTGACTGAAGCTTTCTTT.

This chain links TRBV21-1 with TRBJ2-3; the D call of TRBD2 is as the table states it, not checked on the DNA. TRBV21-1 is a pseudogene segment. CDR3 length: 17 residues. For the CDR3, the DNA is TGTGCCAGCAGCAAAATAGTTGGGGGGGGGAGGGCAGATACGCAGTATTTT. Translation: CASSKIVGGGRADTQYF.

This sequence joins TRBV2 and TRBJ1-5; perhaps TRBD1 as D (5 bases). Germline V gene lookup returns CDR1 SNHLY and CDR2 FYNNEI. V was pared by 4 bases and J by 12 bases, with 13 bases between. This CDR3 has 12 amino acids. CDR3 residues: CASSGQPWGQHF. The CDR3 DNA sequence: TGTGCCAGCAGTGGACAGCCATGGGGCCAGCATTTT.

This sequence joins TRBV7-2 and TRBJ2-2; D remains unclear. Germline V CDR1 and CDR2: SGHTA, FQGNSA. The CDR3 is 16 amino acids. Trimming removed 6 bases from V and 8 bases from J, with 22 bases in between. This CDR3 is CASSITPGGLLGELFF. The CDR3 DNA reads TGTGCCAGCAGTATCACCCCTGGCGGCCTTCTAGGGGAGCTGTTTTTT.

This clone has only one observation. The CDR3 loop reads CASMAQGAPYDTEAFF. The CDR3, as DNA: TGCGCCAGCATGGCACAGGGGGCCCCGTACGACACTGAAGCTTTCTTT. The J gene is TRBJ1-1, the V gene TRBV5-1, with 9 nucleotides matching TRBD1. Germline assignment: CDR1 SGHRS and CDR2 YFSETQ. The CDR3 runs to 16 residues. Trimming took 6 bases from V and 3 from J; bases not matched to a gene: 12.

The chain joins TRBV2 to TRBJ1-3, with D possibly matching TRBD1 (5 bases). CDR3 length: 18 amino acids. Trimming removed 0 bases at V and 0 bases at J, with 15 bases between. CDR1 is SNHLY and CDR2 is FYNNEI in the germline V gene. Written as DNA, the CDR3 is TGTGCCAGCAGTGAAGCGCTTGGGGCAGGGATCTCTGGAAACACCATATATTTT. The encoded protein is CASSEALGAGISGNTIYF. The whole variable domain, remainder taken from reference TRBV2 and TRBJ1-3, is EPEVTQTPSHQVTQMGQEVILRCVPISNHLYFYWYRQILGQKVEFLVSFYNNEISEKSEIFDDQFSVERPDGSNFTLKIRSTKLEDSAMYFCASSEALGAGISGNTIYFGEGSWLTVV.

The V call is TRBV2, the J call TRBJ2-1; TRBD1 agrees at 9 bases. The CDR3 runs to 16 residues. In germline, CDR1 is SNHLY, CDR2 FYNNEI. The trim removed 4 bases at V and 3 bases at J, leaving 7 bases unmatched. The CDR3 nucleotides read TGTGCCAGCAGTGTACAGGGGGCAGTCCTCTACAATGAGCAGTTCTTC. As protein: CASSVQGAVLYNEQFF.

This chain connects TRBV27 to TRBJ2-1; perhaps TRBD1 as D (5 bases). Trimming cost V 1 base and J 14 bases, with 12 bases left between them. The CDR3 totals 12 residues. The V gene's germline CDR1 is MNHEY and CDR2 SMNVEV (reference sequence). The CDR3 region has the DNA TGTGCCAGCAGTTTATGGGGCTCCTCCGAGTTCTTC. Protein sequence: CASSLWGSSEFF.

This chain joins TRBV7-9 and TRBJ1-2; TRBD1 agrees at 9 bases. Germline loops: CDR1 SEHNR, CDR2 FQNEAQ (reference sequence). Losses at the gene ends were 5 bases for V and 5 bases for J; bases not matched to a gene: 9. This CDR3 contains 15 residues. The CDR3 is CASSATGTGIYGYTF. In DNA form, the CDR3 reads TGTGCCAGCAGCGCGACCGGGACAGGGATATATGGCTACACCTTC.

This sequence joins TRBV6-1 and TRBJ1-5, with 9 bases matching TRBD1. V dropped 4 bases and J dropped 2; count of bases not matched to a gene: 9. This CDR3 comprises 17 residues. Germline CDR1 MNHNS, CDR2 SASEGT. Written as DNA, the CDR3 is TGTGCCAGCAGTGCCCCCGCGGGACAGGGAGGCAATCAGCCCCAGCATTTT. Translation gives CASSAPAGQGGNQPQHF.

V usage is TRBV28 and J usage is TRBJ2-6; 9 nucleotides match TRBD1. CDR3 length: 16 amino acids. CDR1 MDHEN and CDR2 SYDVKM come from the germline V gene. With V trimmed by 6 bases and J by 2 bases, 5 bases remained unmatched. In nucleotides, the CDR3 is TGTGCCAGCAGGGGACAGGGAAGTGCTGGGGCCAACGTCCTGACTTTC. It specifies CASRGQGSAGANVLTF.

The chain combines TRBV7-9 with TRBJ1-4, with 9 bases matching TRBD1. CDR3 length: 15 amino acids. Looked up from germline, CDR1 is SEHNR and CDR2 is FQNEAQ (reference sequence). The V segment lost 3 bases and the J segment 5 bases; nucleotides outside the gene matches: 4. Here the CDR3 reads CASSFRDRENEKLFF. CDR3 sequence (DNA): TGTGCCAGCAGCTTCCGGGACAGGGAAAATGAAAAACTGTTTTTT.

The CDR3 sequence: CSVRQHYNSPLHF. The CDR3 DNA reads TGCAGCGTCAGACAGCACTATAATTCACCCCTCCACTTT. This chain links TRBV29-1 with TRBJ1-6; D may be TRBD1 (5 bases). The ends were cut back, 6 bases at V and 3 bases at J, with 9 bases in the middle. CDR3 size: 13 residues. Per germline, CDR1 SQVTM and CDR2 ANQGSEA.

The V call is TRBV15, the J call TRBJ1-4; TRBD1 matches 11 bases. Losses at the gene ends were 0 bases for V and 5 bases for J; bases not matched to a gene: 5. Germline CDR1 reads LNHNV; CDR2 reads YYDKDF (reference sequence). This CDR3 is built from 17 residues. The CDR3 region is CATSRDAGTGGNEKLFF. The CDR3 DNA reads as TGTGCCACCAGCAGAGATGCAGGGACAGGGGGAAATGAAAAACTGTTTTTT. Full variable domain (rest looked up from reference TRBV15 and TRBJ1-4): DAMVIQNPRYQVTQFGKPVTLSCSQTLNHNVMYWYQQKSSQAPKLLFHYYDKDFNNEADTPDNFQSRRPNTSFCFLDIRSPGLGDTAMYLCATSRDAGTGGNEKLFFGSGTQLSVL.

The CDR3 reads CASSVSDTQYF. The CDR3 bases are TGTGCCAGCAGCGTCTCAGATACGCAGTATTTT. This chain joins TRBV7-9 and TRBJ2-3; D unclear. The V gene lost 5 bases and the J gene lost 4 bases, with 4 bases spanning the gap. This CDR3 region has 11 residues. Per the germline V gene, CDR1 is SEHNR and CDR2 is FQNEAQ (reference sequence).

The chain has TRBV18 and TRBJ1-1; 7 bases line up with TRBD1. The CDR3 spans 14 residues. V trimming: 5 bases; J trimming: 3 bases; junction bases outside the gene matches: 6. Germline V gene lookup returns CDR1 KGHSH and CDR2 LQKENI. The CDR3 nucleotides are TGTGCCAGCTCAATCTTTGACAGGGACACTGAAGCTTTCTTT. Translated: CASSIFDRDTEAFF.

The chain uses TRBV5-1 and TRBJ1-1; D not resolved. Deletions cut 3 bases from V and 2 bases from J, with 20 bases between. CDR1 and CDR2 from the germline V gene are SGHRS and YFSETQ. This CDR3 is built from 17 residues. CDR3 amino acids: CASSSKLDGRKNTEAFF. The DNA of the CDR3 is TGCGCCAGCAGCTCGAAGTTAGATGGGAGAAAAAACACTGAAGCTTTCTTT.

The rearrangement links TRBV7-2 to TRBJ2-5, with 7 positions matching TRBD1. This CDR3 has 16 residues. CDR1 and CDR2 from the germline V gene are SGHTA and FQGNSA. With 2 bases clipped from V and 5 bases from J, the junction kept 11 bases outside the gene matches. The CDR3 DNA reads TGTGCCAGCAGCTTAAGGCCTACAGGGGCGCGGGAGACCCAGTACTTC. The encoded protein is CASSLRPTGARETQYF. Variable domain in full (rest from reference TRBV7-2 and TRBJ2-5): GAGVSQSPSNKVTEKGKDVELRCDPISGHTALYWYRQSLGQGLEFLIYFQGNSAPDKSGLPSDRFSAERTGGSVSTLTIQRTQQEDSAVYLCASSLRPTGARETQYFGPGTRLLVL.

The rearrangement links TRBV12-5 to TRBJ1-1; tentative D call: TRBD1 (5 bases). The germline V gene has CDR1 LGHNT and CDR2 FRNRAP. V lost 1 base to trimming and J lost 5 bases, with 20 bases between them. This CDR3 has 17 residues. The CDR3 sequence is CASGLGFGESRDTEAFF. CDR3 in DNA: TGTGCTAGTGGTTTGGGCTTTGGGGAATCCAGGGATACTGAAGCTTTCTTT.

The V gene is TRBV5-5, the J gene TRBJ1-1; 8 nucleotides align to TRBD1. V dropped 4 bases and J dropped 6; count of bases not matched to a gene: 8. The CDR3 contains 14 residues. CDR1 and CDR2 (germline): SGHKS, YYEKEE (reference sequence). The CDR3 DNA reads TGTGCCAGCAGCAACGCCGGGACAGGTGCTGAAGCTTTCTTT. The encoded protein is CASSNAGTGAEAFF. The entire variable domain, with the rest obtained from reference TRBV5-5 and TRBJ1-1, is as follows: DAGVTQSPTHLIKTRGQQVTLRCSPISGHKSVSWYQQVLGQGPQFIFQYYEKEERGRGNFPDRFSARQFPNYSSELNVNALLLGDSALYLCASSNAGTGAEAFFGQGTRLTVV.

This clone has just a few counts. This sequence joins TRBV5-1 and TRBJ1-2, with D possibly TRBD1 on 6 matching bases. The V gene's germline CDR1 is SGHRS and CDR2 YFSETQ. This CDR3 contains 14 residues. V was shortened by 4 bases and J by 2 bases, with 12 bases between the two germline ends. The CDR3 spells CASSLGTNNYGYTF. CDR3 DNA: TGCGCCAGCAGCCTTGGGACAAACAACTATGGCTACACCTTC. The whole variable domain, filled in from reference TRBV5-1 and TRBJ1-2, reads KAGVTQTPRYLIKTRGQQVTLSCSPISGHRSVSWYQQTPGQGLQFLFEYFSETQRNKGNFPGRFSGRQFSNSRSEMNVSTLELGDSALYLCASSLGTNNYGYTFGSGTRLTVV.